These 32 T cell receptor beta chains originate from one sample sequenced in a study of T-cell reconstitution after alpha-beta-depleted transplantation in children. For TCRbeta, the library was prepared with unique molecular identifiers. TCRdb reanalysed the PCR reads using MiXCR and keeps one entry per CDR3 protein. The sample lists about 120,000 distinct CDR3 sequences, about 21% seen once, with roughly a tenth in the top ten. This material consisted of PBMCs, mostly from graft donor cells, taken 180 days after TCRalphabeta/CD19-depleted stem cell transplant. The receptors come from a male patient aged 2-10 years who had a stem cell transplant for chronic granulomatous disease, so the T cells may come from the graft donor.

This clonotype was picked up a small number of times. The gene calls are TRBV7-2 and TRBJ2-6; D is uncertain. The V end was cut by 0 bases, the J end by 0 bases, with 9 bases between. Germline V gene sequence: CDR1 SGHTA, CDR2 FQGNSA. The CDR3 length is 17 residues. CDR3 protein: CASSLASLPSGANVLTF. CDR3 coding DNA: TGTGCCAGCAGCTTAGCCAGTCTTCCCTCTGGGGCCAACGTCCTGACTTTC.

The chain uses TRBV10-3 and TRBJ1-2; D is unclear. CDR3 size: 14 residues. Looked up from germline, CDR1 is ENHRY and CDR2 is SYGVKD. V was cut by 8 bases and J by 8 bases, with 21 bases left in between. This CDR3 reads CAIGPSGSWGGYTF. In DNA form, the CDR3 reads TGTGCCATCGGCCCTTCAGGTTCGTGGGGAGGCTACACCTTC.

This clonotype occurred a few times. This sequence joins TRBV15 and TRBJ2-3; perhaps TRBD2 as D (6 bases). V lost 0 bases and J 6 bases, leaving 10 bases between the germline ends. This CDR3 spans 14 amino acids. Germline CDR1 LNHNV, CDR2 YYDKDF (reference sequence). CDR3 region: CATSRDRGSDTQYF. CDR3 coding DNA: TGTGCCACCAGCAGAGATCGGGGGTCGGATACGCAGTATTTT.

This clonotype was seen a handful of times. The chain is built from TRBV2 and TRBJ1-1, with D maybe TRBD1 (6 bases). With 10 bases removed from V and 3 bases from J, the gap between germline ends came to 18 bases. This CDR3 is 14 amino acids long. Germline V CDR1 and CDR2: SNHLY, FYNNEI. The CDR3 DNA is TGTGCCACAGATGGAGGGGGGCCTGACACTGAAGCTTTCTTT. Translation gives CATDGGGPDTEAFF.

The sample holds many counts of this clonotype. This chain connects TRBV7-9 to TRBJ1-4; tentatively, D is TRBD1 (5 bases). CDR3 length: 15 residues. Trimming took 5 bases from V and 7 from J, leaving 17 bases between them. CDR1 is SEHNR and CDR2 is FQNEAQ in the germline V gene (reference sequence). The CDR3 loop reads CASSPGTHQGEKLFF. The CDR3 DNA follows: TGTGCCAGCAGCCCAGGGACCCATCAGGGTGAAAAACTGTTTTTT.

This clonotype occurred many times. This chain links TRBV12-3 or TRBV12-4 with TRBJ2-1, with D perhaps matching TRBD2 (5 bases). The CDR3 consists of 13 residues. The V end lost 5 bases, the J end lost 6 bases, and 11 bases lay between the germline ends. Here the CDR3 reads CASSPDYGNEQFF. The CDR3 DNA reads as TGTGCCAGCAGTCCTGACTACGGCAATGAGCAGTTCTTC.

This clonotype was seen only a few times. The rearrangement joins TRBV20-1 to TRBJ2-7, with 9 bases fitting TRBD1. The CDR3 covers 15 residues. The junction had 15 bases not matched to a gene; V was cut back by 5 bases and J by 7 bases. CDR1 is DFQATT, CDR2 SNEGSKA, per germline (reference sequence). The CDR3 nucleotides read TGCAGTGCTTACAACCGGGACAGGGTCCTTTTAGAGCAGTACTTC. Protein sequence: CSAYNRDRVLLEQYF.

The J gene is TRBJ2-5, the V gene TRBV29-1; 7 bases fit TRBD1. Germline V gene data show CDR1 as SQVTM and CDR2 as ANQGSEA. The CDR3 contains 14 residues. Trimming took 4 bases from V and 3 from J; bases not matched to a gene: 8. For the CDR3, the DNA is TGCAGCGTTGCCGACAGGGCGAGTAAAGAGACCCAGTACTTC. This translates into CSVADRASKETQYF.

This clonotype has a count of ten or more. The CDR3 sequence is CASSYGVPRTWGNQPQHF. The CDR3 DNA sequence: TGTGCCAGCAGTTACGGCGTACCAAGGACTTGGGGCAATCAGCCCCAGCATTTT. The chain couples TRBV6-5 to TRBJ1-5, with D unresolved. The CDR3 spans 18 residues. Germline V gene data show CDR1 as MNHEY and CDR2 as SVGAGI. Between the trimmed V and J ends, which lost 2 bases and 2 bases, there was a span of 19 bases.

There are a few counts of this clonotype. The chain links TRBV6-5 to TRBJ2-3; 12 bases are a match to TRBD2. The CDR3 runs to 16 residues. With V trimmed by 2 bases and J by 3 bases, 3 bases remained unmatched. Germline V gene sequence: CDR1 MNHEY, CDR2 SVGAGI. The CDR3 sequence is CASSYQTSGSTDTQYF. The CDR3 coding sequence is TGTGCCAGCAGTTACCAGACTAGCGGGAGTACAGATACGCAGTATTTT.

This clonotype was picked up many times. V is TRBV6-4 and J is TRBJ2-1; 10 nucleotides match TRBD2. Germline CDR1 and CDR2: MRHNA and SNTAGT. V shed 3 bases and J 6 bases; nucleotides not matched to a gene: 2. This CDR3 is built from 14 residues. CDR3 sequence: CASSEAGGPNEQFF. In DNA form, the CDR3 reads TGTGCCAGCAGTGAAGCGGGAGGGCCCAATGAGCAGTTCTTC.

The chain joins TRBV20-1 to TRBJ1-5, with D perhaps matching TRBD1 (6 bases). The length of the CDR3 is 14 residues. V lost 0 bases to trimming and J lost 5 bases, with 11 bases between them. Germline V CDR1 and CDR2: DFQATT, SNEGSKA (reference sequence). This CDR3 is CSARDTGSHQPQHF. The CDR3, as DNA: TGCAGTGCTAGAGATACAGGGTCCCATCAGCCCCAGCATTTT.

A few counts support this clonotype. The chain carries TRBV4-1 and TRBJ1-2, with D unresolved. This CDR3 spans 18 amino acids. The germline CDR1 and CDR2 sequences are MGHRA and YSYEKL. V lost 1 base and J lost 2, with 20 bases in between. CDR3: CASSQGSFRMQGNYGYTF. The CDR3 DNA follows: TGCGCCAGCAGCCAAGGGTCTTTTCGAATGCAAGGAAACTATGGCTACACCTTC.

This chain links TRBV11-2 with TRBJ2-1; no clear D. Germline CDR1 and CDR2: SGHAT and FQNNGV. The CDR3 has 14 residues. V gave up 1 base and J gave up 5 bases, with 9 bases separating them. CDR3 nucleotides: TGTGCCAGCAGCTTAGGACCCTGGGACAATGAGCAGTTCTTC. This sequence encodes CASSLGPWDNEQFF. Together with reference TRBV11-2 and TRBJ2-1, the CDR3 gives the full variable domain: EAGVAQSPRYKIIEKRQSVAFWCNPISGHATLYWYQQILGQGPKLLIQFQNNGVVDDSQLPKDRFSAERLKGVDSTLKIQPAKLEDSAVYLCASSLGPWDNEQFFGPGTRLTVL.

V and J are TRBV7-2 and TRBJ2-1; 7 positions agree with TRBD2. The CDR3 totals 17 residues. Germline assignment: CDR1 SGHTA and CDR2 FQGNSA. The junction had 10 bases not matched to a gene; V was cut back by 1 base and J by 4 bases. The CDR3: CASSLVGGGFAYNEQFF. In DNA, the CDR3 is TGTGCCAGCAGCTTAGTGGGGGGGGGGTTTGCGTACAATGAGCAGTTCTTC. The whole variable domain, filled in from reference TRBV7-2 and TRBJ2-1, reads GAGVSQSPSNKVTEKGKDVELRCDPISGHTALYWYRQSLGQGLEFLIYFQGNSAPDKSGLPSDRFSAERTGGSVSTLTIQRTQQEDSAVYLCASSLVGGGFAYNEQFFGPGTRLTVL.

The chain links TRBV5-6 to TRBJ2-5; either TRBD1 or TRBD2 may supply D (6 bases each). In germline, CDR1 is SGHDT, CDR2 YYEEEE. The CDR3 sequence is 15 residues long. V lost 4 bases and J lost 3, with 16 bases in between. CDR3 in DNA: TGTGCCAGCAGCCTTAGCGGTGAGGGGGAAGAGACCCAGTACTTC. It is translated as CASSLSGEGEETQYF.

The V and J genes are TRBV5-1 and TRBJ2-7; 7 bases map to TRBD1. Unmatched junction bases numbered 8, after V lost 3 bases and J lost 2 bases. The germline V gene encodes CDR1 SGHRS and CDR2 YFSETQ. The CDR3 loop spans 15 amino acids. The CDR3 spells CASSSLPGQTYEQYF. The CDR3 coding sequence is TGCGCCAGCAGCTCACTCCCGGGACAGACCTACGAGCAGTACTTC. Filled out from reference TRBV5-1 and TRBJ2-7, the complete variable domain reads KAGVTQTPRYLIKTRGQQVTLSCSPISGHRSVSWYQQTPGQGLQFLFEYFSETQRNKGNFPGRFSGRQFSNSRSEMNVSTLELGDSALYLCASSSLPGQTYEQYFGPGTRLTVT.

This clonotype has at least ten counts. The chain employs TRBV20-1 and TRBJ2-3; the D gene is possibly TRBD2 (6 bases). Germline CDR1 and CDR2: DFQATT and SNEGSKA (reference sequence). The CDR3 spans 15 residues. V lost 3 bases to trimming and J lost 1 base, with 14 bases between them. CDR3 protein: CSASLAGQGTDTQYF. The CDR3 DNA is TGCAGTGCTAGTCTGGCGGGGCAAGGCACAGATACGCAGTATTTT.

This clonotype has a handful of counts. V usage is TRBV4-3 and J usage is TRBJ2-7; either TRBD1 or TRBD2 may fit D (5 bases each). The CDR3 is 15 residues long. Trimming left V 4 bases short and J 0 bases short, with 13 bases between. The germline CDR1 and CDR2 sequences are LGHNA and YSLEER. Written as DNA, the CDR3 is TGCGCCAGCAGCCCAAGTGCAGGGAGCTCCTACGAGCAGTACTTC. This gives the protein CASSPSAGSSYEQYF.

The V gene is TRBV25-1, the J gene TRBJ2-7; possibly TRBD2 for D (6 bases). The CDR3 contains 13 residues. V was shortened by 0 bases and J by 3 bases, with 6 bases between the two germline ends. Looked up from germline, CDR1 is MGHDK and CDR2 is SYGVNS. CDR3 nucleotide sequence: TGTGCCAGCAGTGAATACGGGAGCTACGAGCAGTACTTC. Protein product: CASSEYGSYEQYF.

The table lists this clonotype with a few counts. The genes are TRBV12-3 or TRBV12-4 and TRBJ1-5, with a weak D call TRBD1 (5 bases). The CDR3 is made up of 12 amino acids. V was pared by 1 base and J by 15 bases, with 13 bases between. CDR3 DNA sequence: TGTGCCAGCAGTTTAGGGGGCCCCGGGGTGCATTTT. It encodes CASSLGGPGVHF.

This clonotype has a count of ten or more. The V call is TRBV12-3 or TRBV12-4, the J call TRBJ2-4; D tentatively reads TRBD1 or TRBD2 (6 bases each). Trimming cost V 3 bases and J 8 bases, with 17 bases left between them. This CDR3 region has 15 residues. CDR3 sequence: CASSLEGGEVDIQYF. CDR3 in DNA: TGTGCCAGCAGTTTGGAGGGGGGTGAAGTCGACATTCAGTACTTC.

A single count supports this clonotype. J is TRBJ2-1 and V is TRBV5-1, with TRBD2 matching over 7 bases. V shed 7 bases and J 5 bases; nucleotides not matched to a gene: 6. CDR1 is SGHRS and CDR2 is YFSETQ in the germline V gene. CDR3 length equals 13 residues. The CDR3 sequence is CASCAGDNNEQFF. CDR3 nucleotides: TGCGCCAGCTGCGCGGGAGATAACAATGAGCAGTTCTTC.

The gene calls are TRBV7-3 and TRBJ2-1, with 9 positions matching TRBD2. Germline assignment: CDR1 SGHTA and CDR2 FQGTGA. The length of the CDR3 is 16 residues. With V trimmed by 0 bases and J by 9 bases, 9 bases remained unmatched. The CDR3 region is CASSLTGSGRGSEQFF. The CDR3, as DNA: TGTGCCAGCAGCTTAACGGGTAGCGGGAGAGGTTCTGAGCAGTTCTTC.

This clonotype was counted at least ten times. The CDR3 loop is CSAWTGWSEQFF. CDR3 bases: TGCAGTGCTTGGACGGGATGGAGTGAGCAGTTCTTC. The chain is built from TRBV20-1 and TRBJ2-1; maybe TRBD2 (5 bases). There are 12 residues in the CDR3. V lost 5 bases to trimming and J lost 9 bases, with 14 bases between them. Germline V gene lookup returns CDR1 DFQATT and CDR2 SNEGSKA (reference sequence).

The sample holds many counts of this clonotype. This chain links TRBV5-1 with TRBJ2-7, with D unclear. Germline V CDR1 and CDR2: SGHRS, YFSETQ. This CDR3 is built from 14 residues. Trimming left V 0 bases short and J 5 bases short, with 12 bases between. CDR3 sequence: CASSLGYRYNEQYF. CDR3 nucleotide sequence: TGCGCCAGCAGCTTGGGCTACCGGTATAACGAGCAGTACTTC.

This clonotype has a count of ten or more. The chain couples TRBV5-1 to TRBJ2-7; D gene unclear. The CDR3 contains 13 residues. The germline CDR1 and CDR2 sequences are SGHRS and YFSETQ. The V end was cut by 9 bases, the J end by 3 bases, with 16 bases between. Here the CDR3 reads CATATLRGYEQYF. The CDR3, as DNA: TGCGCCACGGCAACTCTGCGCGGCTACGAGCAGTACTTC.

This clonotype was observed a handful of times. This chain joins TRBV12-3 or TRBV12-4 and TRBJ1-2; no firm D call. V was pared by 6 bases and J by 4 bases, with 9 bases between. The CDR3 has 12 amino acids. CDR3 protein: CASRAGAYGYTF. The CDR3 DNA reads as TGTGCCAGCAGGGCAGGAGCCTATGGCTACACCTTC.

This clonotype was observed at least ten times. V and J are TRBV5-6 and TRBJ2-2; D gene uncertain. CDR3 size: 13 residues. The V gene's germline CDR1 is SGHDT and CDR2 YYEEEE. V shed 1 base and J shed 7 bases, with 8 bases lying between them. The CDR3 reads CASSLWQGGELFF. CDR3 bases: TGTGCCAGCAGCTTGTGGCAAGGCGGGGAGCTGTTTTTT.

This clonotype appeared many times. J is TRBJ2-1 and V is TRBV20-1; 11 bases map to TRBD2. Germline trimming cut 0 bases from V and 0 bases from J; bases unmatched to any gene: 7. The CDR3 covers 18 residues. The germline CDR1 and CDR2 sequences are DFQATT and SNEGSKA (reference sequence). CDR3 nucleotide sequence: TGCAGTGCTAGAGATCCTGGACTAGCGGGTTACTCCTACAATGAGCAGTTCTTC. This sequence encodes CSARDPGLAGYSYNEQFF.

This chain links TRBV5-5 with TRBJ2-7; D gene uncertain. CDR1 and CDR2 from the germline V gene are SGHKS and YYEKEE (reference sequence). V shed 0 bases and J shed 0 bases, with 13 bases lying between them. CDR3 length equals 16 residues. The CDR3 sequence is CASSLAIGVSSYEQYF. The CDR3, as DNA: TGTGCCAGCAGCTTGGCTATTGGAGTCAGCTCCTACGAGCAGTACTTC.

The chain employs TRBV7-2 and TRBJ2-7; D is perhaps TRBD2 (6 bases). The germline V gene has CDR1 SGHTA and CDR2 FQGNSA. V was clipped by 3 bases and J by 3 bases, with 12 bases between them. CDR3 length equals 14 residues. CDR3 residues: CASSLGGQYYEQYF. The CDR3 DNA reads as TGTGCCAGCAGCTTGGGGGGTCAATACTACGAGCAGTACTTC.